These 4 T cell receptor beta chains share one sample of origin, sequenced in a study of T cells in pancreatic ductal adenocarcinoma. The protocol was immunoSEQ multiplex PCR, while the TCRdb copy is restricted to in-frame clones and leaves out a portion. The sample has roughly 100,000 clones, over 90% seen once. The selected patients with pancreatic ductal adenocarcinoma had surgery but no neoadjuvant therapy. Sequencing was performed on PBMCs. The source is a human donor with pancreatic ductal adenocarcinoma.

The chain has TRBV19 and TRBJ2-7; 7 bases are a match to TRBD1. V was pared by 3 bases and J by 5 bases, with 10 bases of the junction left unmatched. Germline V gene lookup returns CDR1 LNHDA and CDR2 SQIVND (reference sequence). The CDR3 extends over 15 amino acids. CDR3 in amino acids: CASSMSGQESNEQYF. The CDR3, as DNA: TGTGCCAGTAGTATGTCAGGACAGGAATCTAACGAGCAGTACTTC.

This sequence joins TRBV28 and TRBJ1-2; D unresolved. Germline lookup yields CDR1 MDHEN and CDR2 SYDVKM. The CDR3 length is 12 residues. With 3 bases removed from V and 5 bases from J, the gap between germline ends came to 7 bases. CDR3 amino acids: CASSFSGYGYTF. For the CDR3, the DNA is TGTGCCAGCAGTTTTTCCGGGTATGGCTACACCTTC.

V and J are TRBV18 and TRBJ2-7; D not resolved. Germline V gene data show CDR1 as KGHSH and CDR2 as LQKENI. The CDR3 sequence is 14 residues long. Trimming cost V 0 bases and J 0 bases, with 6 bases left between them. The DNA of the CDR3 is TGTGCCAGCTCACCACCCGATAGCTCCTACGAGCAGTACTTC. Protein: CASSPPDSSYEQYF.

CDR3 nucleotides: TGCGCCAGCAGCAGTACTCCCGGGGCCAACGTCCTGACTTTC. Protein sequence: CASSSTPGANVLTF. The chain links TRBV5-1 to TRBJ2-6; no clear D. The V and J ends lost 4 bases and 4 bases respectively, with 9 bases between them. There are 14 residues in the CDR3. CDR1 and CDR2 from the germline V gene are SGHRS and YFSETQ.